These 21 T cell receptor beta chains share one sample of origin, sequenced in a study of Ad26.COV2.S vaccination and SARS-CoV-2 variants (dated by TCRdb to the early 2020s). Receptor amplification or capture employed the immunoSEQ multiplex PCR assay. TCRdb obtained this table from immuneACCESS and retained in-frame rearrangements with V and J assigned. These tables miss some clones; where compared with another copy, unresolved V genes account for less than half of the shortfall, and the remainder is unexplained. The sample table shows 250,000 to 300,000 clones, and roughly 86% are seen once. The ten largest clones add up to about 3.6% of the sample. Per the publication, the treatment or condition label means: over 15 received Ad26.COV2.S at low or high dose, single or two shots; about 5 received placebo; per-sample allocation not given. Repertoires of vaccine and placebo recipients were sequenced from samples taken on day 63 after the first injection.

Sequences were derived from peripheral blood, sampled in a trial of Ad26.COV2.S vaccine versus placebo. The receptors were gathered from a person aged 18-65 years who received the Ad26.COV2.S COVID-19 vaccine or a placebo.

The rearrangement joins TRBV10-3 to TRBJ2-7; possible D gene TRBD1, 6 bases. The V end was cut by 0 bases, the J end by 2 bases, with 20 bases between. Germline CDR1 ENHRY, CDR2 SYGVKD. This CDR3 is 18 amino acids long. CDR3 amino acids: CAISESSVGQGVPYEQYF. The CDR3 bases are TGTGCCATCAGTGAGTCCTCAGTGGGACAAGGGGTTCCCTACGAGCAGTACTTC.

The chain links TRBV4-3 to TRBJ1-2, with D possibly matching TRBD1 (6 bases). The V end was cut by 4 bases, the J end by 0 bases, with 12 bases between. CDR1 and CDR2 from the germline V gene are LGHNA and YSLEER. This CDR3 has 15 residues. In DNA, the CDR3 is TGCGCCAGCAGCCGCAGGGACACCACTAACTATGGCTACACCTTC. Its protein is CASSRRDTTNYGYTF.

The CDR3 nucleotides are TGCGCCAGCAGCCAAGACGGTACGCCCATCTACGAGCAGTACTTC. Translated: CASSQDGTPIYEQYF. The genes are TRBV4-1 and TRBJ2-7; no clear D gene. The CDR3 spans 15 residues. V was clipped by 0 bases and J by 3 bases, with 12 bases between them. The germline V gene encodes CDR1 MGHRA and CDR2 YSYEKL.

The chain employs TRBV5-1 and TRBJ2-1; possibly TRBD2 for D (7 bases). Trimming removed 3 bases at V and 2 bases at J, with 15 bases between. The CDR3 is 16 residues long. Germline assignment: CDR1 SGHRS and CDR2 YFSETQ. The CDR3 is CASSSGGGGPYNEQFF. The CDR3 DNA reads as TGCGCCAGCAGCTCGGGGGGCGGGGGACCCTACAATGAGCAGTTCTTC.

The CDR3 DNA is TGCGCCAGCAGCCAAGATAGGGGCGAGCAGTACTTC. Translated, it gives CASSQDRGEQYF. The chain recombines TRBV4-1 with TRBJ2-7; D perhaps matches TRBD1 (5 bases). The V end lost 0 bases, the J end lost 6 bases, and 6 bases lay between the germline ends. CDR3 size: 12 residues. Germline-derived CDR1 and CDR2 are MGHRA and YSYEKL.

On this clone itself: Other DNA sequences in the sample encode the same CDR3. The rearrangement uses TRBV5-1 and TRBJ2-1, with D unclear. The CDR3 length is 11 residues. V was pared by 3 bases and J by 5 bases, with 3 bases between. The germline V gene has CDR1 SGHRS and CDR2 YFSETQ. CDR3 DNA: TGCGCCAGCAGCTCGGACAATGAGCAGTTCTTC. Its translation: CASSSDNEQFF.

The gene calls are TRBV18 and TRBJ2-2; a possible D gene is TRBD1 (5 bases). The V end was cut by 0 bases, the J end by 2 bases, with 7 bases between. The CDR3 contains 15 residues. Germline values: CDR1 KGHSH, CDR2 LQKENI. The CDR3 region has the DNA TGTGCCAGCTCACCACCCAGGGAAAACACCGGGGAGCTGTTTTTT. Amino acids: CASSPPRENTGELFF.

The chain is built from TRBV18 and TRBJ1-1; D is ambiguous. CDR1 is KGHSH, CDR2 LQKENI, per germline. The CDR3 consists of 13 residues. V was clipped by 3 bases and J by 7 bases, with 12 bases between them. The CDR3 DNA is TGTGCCAGCTCACCCTCTGTGGTAGTTGAAGCTTTCTTT. It yields the protein CASSPSVVVEAFF.

The chain combines TRBV9 with TRBJ2-5, with TRBD1 identical over 9 bases. Per germline, CDR1 SGDLS and CDR2 YYNGEE. This CDR3 is built from 16 residues. The V gene end was trimmed by 5 bases and the J gene end by 4 bases; junction bases not matched to a gene: 12. CDR3 protein: CASSGGMGQGGETQYF. The CDR3 coding sequence is TGTGCCAGCAGTGGGGGTATGGGACAGGGAGGAGAGACCCAGTACTTC.

This chain joins TRBV6-1 and TRBJ1-3; D remains unclear. The CDR3 sequence is 16 residues long. V dropped 1 base and J dropped 2 bases, with 12 bases sitting between them. Germline V gene data show CDR1 as MNHNS and CDR2 as SASEGT. CDR3 coding DNA: TGTGCCAGCAGTGAAGTGGAGGGATTAACTGGAAACACCATATATTTT. Protein sequence: CASSEVEGLTGNTIYF.

In its sample, this clone was seen once. V and J are TRBV14 and TRBJ2-7; TRBD1 or TRBD2 may be the D gene (5 bases each). V lost 5 bases to trimming and J lost 5 bases, with 16 bases between them. The CDR3 length is 14 residues. The germline gives CDR1 SGHDN, CDR2 FVKESK. CDR3 protein: CASSSAGSRDEQYF. The CDR3 DNA is TGTGCCAGCAGCTCCGCGGGTTCCAGGGACGAGCAGTACTTC.

This clone was recorded only once. The rearrangement links TRBV7-2 to TRBJ2-3, with D maybe TRBD2 (5 bases). Germline loops: CDR1 SGHTA, CDR2 FQGNSA. This CDR3 is 14 amino acids long. Trimming removed 4 bases at V and 7 bases at J, with 15 bases between. CDR3 in amino acids: CASSYSGEGYTQYF. CDR3 bases: TGTGCCAGCAGCTATTCAGGAGAGGGATATACGCAGTATTTT.

This clone was counted only a few times. One junction end does not reproduce the germline sequence, and a read error may be involved. The chain has TRBV2 and TRBJ2-7; possible D gene TRBD1, 5 bases. This CDR3 spans 12 amino acids. The germline gives CDR1 SNHLY, CDR2 FYNNEI. The CDR3 loop reads CASSENADTELF. The CDR3 DNA follows: TGTGCCAGCAGTGAAAACGCGGACACCGAATTGTTC.

The gene calls are TRBV29-1 and TRBJ1-4, with D possibly being TRBD1 (5 bases). Germline V CDR1 and CDR2: SQVTM, ANQGSEA. CDR3 length: 12 amino acids. V was clipped by 5 bases and J by 8 bases, with 12 bases between them. CDR3 bases: TGCAGCGTTCGCAGGGAAGGGGAAAAACTGTTTTTT. Translation: CSVRREGEKLFF.

The rearrangement links TRBV7-2 to TRBJ2-4, with D unresolved. The germline CDR1 and CDR2 sequences are SGHTA and FQGNSA. The CDR3 runs 15 residues. Deletions cut 2 bases from V and 0 bases from J, with 8 bases between. The CDR3 region is CASSLLSLAKNIQYF. The CDR3 nucleotides read TGTGCCAGCAGCTTACTCTCCTTAGCCAAAAACATTCAGTACTTC.

The chain links TRBV18 to TRBJ1-1; no clear D. Between the trimmed V and J ends, which lost 2 bases and 5 bases, there was a span of 9 bases. CDR3 length: 13 residues. The germline V gene has CDR1 KGHSH and CDR2 LQKENI. CDR3 sequence (DNA): TGTGCCAGCTCACCAGTAGGGCGAACTGAAGCTTTCTTT. Translated: CASSPVGRTEAFF.

Only one count was recorded for this clone. This chain joins TRBV27 and TRBJ1-2; no clear D gene. Looked up from germline, CDR1 is MNHEY and CDR2 is SMNVEV (reference sequence). This CDR3 is built from 11 residues. Trimming left V 7 bases short and J 5 bases short, with 8 bases between. The CDR3 sequence is CASTNGYGYTF. The CDR3 DNA reads as TGTGCCAGCACCAACGGGTATGGCTACACCTTC.

The chain combines TRBV11-2 with TRBJ2-1; D unclear. Looked up from germline, CDR1 is SGHAT and CDR2 is FQNNGV. The CDR3 spans 14 residues. Trimming removed 4 bases from V and 1 base from J, with 8 bases in between. The CDR3 DNA is TGTGCCAGCAGCTCACTTCCTTCCTACAATGAGCAGTTCTTC. It specifies CASSSLPSYNEQFF.

The chain couples TRBV9 to TRBJ1-5; TRBD1 aligns across 7 bases. Germline CDR1 reads SGDLS; CDR2 reads YYNGEE. J was trimmed by 7 bases and V by 4 bases; bases with no gene match: 5. The CDR3 is made up of 13 amino acids. The DNA for the CDR3 is TGTGCCAGCAGCAACACAGGGGACCAGCCCCAGCATTTT. This codes for CASSNTGDQPQHF.

This clone was detected a few times. The V call is TRBV5-6, the J call TRBJ1-3; D remains ambiguous. Trimming shortened V by 3 bases and J by 1 base, and 11 bases separated the two germline ends. The CDR3 is 15 residues long. The V gene's germline CDR1 is SGHDT and CDR2 YYEEEE. The CDR3 loop reads CASSSAGGSGNTIYF. The CDR3 DNA follows: TGTGCCAGCAGCTCGGCAGGTGGGTCTGGAAACACCATATATTTT.

The chain uses TRBV7-3 and TRBJ1-2; D is undetermined. Trimming shortened V by 1 base and J by 0 bases, and 9 bases separated the two germline ends. Germline CDR1 is SGHTA and CDR2 is FQGTGA. The CDR3 is 15 residues long. The CDR3 region has the DNA TGTGCCAGCAGCTTAAACCCAGTCACTAACTATGGCTACACCTTC. It is translated as CASSLNPVTNYGYTF.